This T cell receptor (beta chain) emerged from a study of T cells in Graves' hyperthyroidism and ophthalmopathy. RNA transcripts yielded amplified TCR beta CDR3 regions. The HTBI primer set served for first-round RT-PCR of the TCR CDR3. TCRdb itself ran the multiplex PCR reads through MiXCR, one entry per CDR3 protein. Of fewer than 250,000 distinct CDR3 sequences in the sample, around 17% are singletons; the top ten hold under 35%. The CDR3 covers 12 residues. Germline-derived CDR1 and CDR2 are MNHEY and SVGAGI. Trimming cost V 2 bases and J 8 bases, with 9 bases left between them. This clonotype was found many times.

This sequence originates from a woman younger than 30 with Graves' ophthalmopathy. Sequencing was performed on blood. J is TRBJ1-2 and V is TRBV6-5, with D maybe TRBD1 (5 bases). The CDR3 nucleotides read TGTGCCAGCAGTTACATGGGGGAGGGCTACACCTTC. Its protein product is CASSYMGEGYTF.